This T cell receptor beta chain was recovered during a study of CD8 T cells in Susac syndrome. With random hexamers, reverse transcription was performed on about 0.5 to 1 ug of RNA. TCRdb used MiXCR to reprocess the immunoSEQ multiplex PCR reads, holding one entry per CDR3 protein. Of fewer than 150,000 distinct CDR3 sequences in the sample, around 92% were seen once. Germline CDR1 and CDR2: GTSNPN and SVGIG (reference sequence). With 8 bases removed from V and 15 bases from J, the gap between germline ends came to 26 bases. This CDR3 region has 13 residues. The chain uses TRBV30 and TRBJ2-1, with a weak D call TRBD1 (8 bases). The clonotype originates from a human donor with multiple sclerosis. The sequenced sample was CD4+ T cells from PBMCs. The CDR3 reads CAQTLGGTGNGFF. CDR3 bases: TGTGCCCAGACCTTGGGGGGGACAGGCAATGGGTTCTTC.